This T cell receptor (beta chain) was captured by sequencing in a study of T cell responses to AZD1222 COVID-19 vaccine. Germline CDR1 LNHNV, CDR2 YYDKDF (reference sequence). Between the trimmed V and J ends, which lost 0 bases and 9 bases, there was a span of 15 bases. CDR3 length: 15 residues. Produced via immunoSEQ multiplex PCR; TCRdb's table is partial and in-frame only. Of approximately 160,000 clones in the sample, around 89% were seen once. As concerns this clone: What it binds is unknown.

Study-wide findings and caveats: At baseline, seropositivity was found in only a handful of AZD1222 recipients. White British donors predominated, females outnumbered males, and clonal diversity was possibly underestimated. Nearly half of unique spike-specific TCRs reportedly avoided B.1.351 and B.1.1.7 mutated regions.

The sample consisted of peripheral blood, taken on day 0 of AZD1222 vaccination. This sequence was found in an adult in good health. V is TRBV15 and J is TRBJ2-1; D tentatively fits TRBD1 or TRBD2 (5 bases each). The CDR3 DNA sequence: TGTGCCACCAGCAGAGACAACGCCGCTGGGGGTGAGCAGTTCTTC. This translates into CATSRDNAAGGEQFF.